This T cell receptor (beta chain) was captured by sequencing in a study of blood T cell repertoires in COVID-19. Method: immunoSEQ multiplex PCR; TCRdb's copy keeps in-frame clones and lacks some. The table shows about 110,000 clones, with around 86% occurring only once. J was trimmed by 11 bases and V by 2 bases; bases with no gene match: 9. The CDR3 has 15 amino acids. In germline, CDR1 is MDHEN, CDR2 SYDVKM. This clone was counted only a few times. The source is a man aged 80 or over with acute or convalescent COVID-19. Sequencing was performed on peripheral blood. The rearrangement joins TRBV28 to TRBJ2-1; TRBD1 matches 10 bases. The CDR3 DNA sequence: TGTGCCAGCAGTTTACCGGGACAGGGGCCCAGGAAGCAGTTCTTC. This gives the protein CASSLPGQGPRKQFF.